The clone carrying this T cell receptor (beta chain) was observed a handful of times. Its antigen is still unknown. This entry comes from a study of beta chain features in type 1 diabetes. In the study overall: The patients were much like the healthy donors in age, gender and cell yields. Findings and limits, study-wide: Patients with Type 1 diabetes showed moderately but significantly shorter TCRB CDR3s in all four CD4+ subsets. The naive, central memory and Treg TCRB repertoires showed an apparent similarity that was greater among patients than among healthy donors.

Sequenced material consisted of expressed TCRB transcripts (all of the isolated RNA was reverse transcribed). The table came from immunoSEQ multiplex PCR; TCRdb's copy has only in-frame clones and leaves some out. The sample lists more than 250,000 clones, 14% to 15% occurring once. This CDR3 is 13 amino acids long. Germline V gene data show CDR1 as SEHNR and CDR2 as FQNEAQ (reference sequence). Trimming at V came to 5 bases and at J to 7 bases, leaving 7 bases not matched to a gene. The TCR was taken from a man between 18 and 29 years old with type 1 diabetes. The sample comprised naive CD4+ T cells from blood. The J gene is TRBJ2-5, the V gene TRBV7-9; 7 positions agree with TRBD1. In DNA, the CDR3 is TGTGCCAGCAGCCTGAAGGACAGGCCGACCCAGTACTTC. The encoded protein is CASSLKDRPTQYF.